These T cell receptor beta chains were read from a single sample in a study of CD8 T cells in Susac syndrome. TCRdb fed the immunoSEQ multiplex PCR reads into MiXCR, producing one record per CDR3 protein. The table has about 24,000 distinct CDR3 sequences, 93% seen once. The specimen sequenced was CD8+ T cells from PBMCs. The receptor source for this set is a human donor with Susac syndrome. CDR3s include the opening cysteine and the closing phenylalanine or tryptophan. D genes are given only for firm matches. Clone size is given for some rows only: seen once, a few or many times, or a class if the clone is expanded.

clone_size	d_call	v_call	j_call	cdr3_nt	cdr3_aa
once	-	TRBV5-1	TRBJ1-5	TGCGCCAGCAGTCCCTGGGGAACTGATCAGCCCCAGCATTTT	CASSPWGTDQPQHF
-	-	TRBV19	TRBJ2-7	TGTGCCAGTAGTATACGGGACGGCGGTTTGAACGAGCAGTACTTC	CASSIRDGGLNEQYF
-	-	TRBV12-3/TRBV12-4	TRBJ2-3	TGTGCCAGCAGTTTCTCCATAGAGGGAGATACGCAGTATTTT	CASSFSIEGDTQYF
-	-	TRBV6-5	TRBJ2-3	TGTGCCAGCAGTTATACCGGGACAAACACAGATACGCAGTATTTT	CASSYTGTNTDTQYF
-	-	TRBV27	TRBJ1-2	TGTGCCAGCAGTTTGGCAGGGGTGGGTTTCTATGGCTACACCTTC	CASSLAGVGFYGYTF
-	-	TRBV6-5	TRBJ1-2	TGTGCCAGCAGTTACTCGAACGGGGGGCATCACTATGGCTACACCTTC	CASSYSNGGHHYGYTF
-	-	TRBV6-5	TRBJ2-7	TGTGCCAGCAGTTCCCAAGGGGGGTCCTACGAGCAGTACTTC	CASSSQGGSYEQYF
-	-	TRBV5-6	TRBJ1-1	TGTGCCAGCAGCGACCTTTACAGGGACCTGAACACTGAAGCTTTCTTT	CASSDLYRDLNTEAFF
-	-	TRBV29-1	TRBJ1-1	TGCAGCGCCCGAGCAGGGGCCGGCACTGAAGCTTTCTTT	CSARAGAGTEAFF
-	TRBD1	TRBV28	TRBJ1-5	TGTGCCAGCAGTTTTCGGGACAGGGGTCCCAATCAGCCCCAGCATTTT	CASSFRDRGPNQPQHF
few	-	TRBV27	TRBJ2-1	TGTGCCAGCAGTCAAGACTCCTACAATGAGCAGTTCTTC	CASSQDSYNEQFF
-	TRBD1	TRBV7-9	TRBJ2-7	TGTGCCAGCAAGTTTGACAGGGGGAACTACGAGCAGTACTTC	CASKFDRGNYEQYF
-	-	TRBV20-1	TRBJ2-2	TGCAGTGCTAAAGGGGGGGAAAAAATCGGGGAGCTGTTTTTT	CSAKGGEKIGELFF
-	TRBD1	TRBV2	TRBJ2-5	TGTGCCAGCAGTGCGGAGGGACAGGGATTCCAAGAGACCCAGTACTTC	CASSAEGQGFQETQYF
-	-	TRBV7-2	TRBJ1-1	TGTGCCAGCAGCTTAATACTTCAGGGGCCTGAAGCTTTCTTT	CASSLILQGPEAFF
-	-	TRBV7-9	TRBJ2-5	TGTGCCAGCAGCCCCCCCAGGTGGGGGGCCATTCAAGAGACCCAGTACTTC	CASSPPRWGAIQETQYF
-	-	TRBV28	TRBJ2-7	TGTGCCAGCAGCCCCCCCGAAGGGATCAACGAGCAGTACTTC	CASSPPEGINEQYF
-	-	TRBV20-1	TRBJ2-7	TGCAGTGCTAGAGATCCGCGGCCCCGCTCCTACGAGCAGTACTTC	CSARDPRPRSYEQYF
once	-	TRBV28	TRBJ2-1	TGTGCCAGCAGTTTAGCCCTAGTAGGGGGGGGTAGAGATGAGCAGTTCTTC	CASSLALVGGGRDEQFF
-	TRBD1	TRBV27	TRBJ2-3	TGTGCCAGCAGTTTCCGGACAGGGTACACAGATACGCAGTATTTT	CASSFRTGYTDTQYF
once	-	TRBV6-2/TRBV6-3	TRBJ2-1	TGTGCCAGCACCACCGGGATGCCTGAGCAGTTCTTC	CASTTGMPEQFF
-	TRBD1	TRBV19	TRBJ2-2	TGTGCCAGTAGTCCCCGGACAGGGGGCGCCGACACCGGGGAGCTGTTTTTT	CASSPRTGGADTGELFF
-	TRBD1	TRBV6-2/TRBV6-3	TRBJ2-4	TGTGCCAGCAGTTACTGGACAGGAGCCCTCATAGCCAAAAACATTCAGTACTTC	CASSYWTGALIAKNIQYF
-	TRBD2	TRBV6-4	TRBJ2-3	TGTGCCAGCAGCCTTCTAGCGGGGGATACAGATACGCAGTATTTT	CASSLLAGDTDTQYF
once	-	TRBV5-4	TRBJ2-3	TGTGCCAGCAGCTTTGACGGTTTTTCCACAGATACGCAGTATTTT	CASSFDGFSTDTQYF
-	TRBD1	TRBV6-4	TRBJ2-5	TGTGCCAGCAGTGCAGGGGGCCAAGAGACCCAGTACTTC	CASSAGGQETQYF
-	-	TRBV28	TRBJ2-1	TGTGCCAGCAGTTTTAATTTGTGGGGCAATGAGCAGTTCTTC	CASSFNLWGNEQFF
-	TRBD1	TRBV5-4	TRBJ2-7	TGTGCCAGCGGCCTCCGGGACAGGGCCTACGAGCAGTACTTC	CASGLRDRAYEQYF
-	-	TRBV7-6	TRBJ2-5	TGTGCCAGCAGCTTAGGACAGCAAGACAATTCCCAAGAGACCCAGTACTTC	CASSLGQQDNSQETQYF
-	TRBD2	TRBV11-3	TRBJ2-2	TGTGCCAGCAGCGAGACTAGCGGGAGGACTTCTAACACCGGGGAGCTGTTTTTT	CASSETSGRTSNTGELFF
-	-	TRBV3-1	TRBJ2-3	TGTGCCAGCAGCCAAGAATATTTAGAAGGGCCAGATACGCAGTATTTT	CASSQEYLEGPDTQYF
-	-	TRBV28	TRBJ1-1	TGTGCCAGCAGTTTATTGGCAGGGAGAACTGAAGCTTTCTTT	CASSLLAGRTEAFF
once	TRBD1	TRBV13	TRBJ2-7	TGTGCCAGCAGCTTAGCCGGGACAGGGTACTACGAGCAGTACTTC	CASSLAGTGYYEQYF
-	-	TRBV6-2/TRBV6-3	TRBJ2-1	TGTGCCAGCAGTTGGGGGTTTGAGCAGTTCTTC	CASSWGFEQFF
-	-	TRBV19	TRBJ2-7	TGTGCCAGTAGTATTGGGGACACTCTCTACGAGCAGTACTTC	CASSIGDTLYEQYF